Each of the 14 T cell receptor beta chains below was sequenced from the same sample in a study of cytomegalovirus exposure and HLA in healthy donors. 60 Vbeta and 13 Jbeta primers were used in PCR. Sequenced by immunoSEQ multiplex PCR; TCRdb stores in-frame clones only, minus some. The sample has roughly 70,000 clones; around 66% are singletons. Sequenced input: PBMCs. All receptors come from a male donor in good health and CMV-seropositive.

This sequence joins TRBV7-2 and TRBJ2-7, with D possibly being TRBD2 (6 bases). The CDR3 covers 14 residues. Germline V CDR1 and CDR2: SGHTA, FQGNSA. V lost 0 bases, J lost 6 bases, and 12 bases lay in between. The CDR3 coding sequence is TGTGCCAGCAGCTTAGCCGGGAGCCCCCTCGAGCAGTACTTC. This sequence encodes CASSLAGSPLEQYF.

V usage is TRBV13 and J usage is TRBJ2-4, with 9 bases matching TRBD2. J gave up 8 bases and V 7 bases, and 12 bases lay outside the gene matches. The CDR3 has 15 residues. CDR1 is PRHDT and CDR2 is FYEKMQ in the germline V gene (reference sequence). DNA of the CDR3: TGTGCCAGCACCCCCCGCGGGGGGGCGGGAGACATTCAGTACTTC. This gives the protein CASTPRGGAGDIQYF.

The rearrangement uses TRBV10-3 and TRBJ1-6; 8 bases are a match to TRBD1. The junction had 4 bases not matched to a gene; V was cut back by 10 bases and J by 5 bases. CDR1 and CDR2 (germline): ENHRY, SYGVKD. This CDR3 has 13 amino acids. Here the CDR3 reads CASSQGDNSPLHF. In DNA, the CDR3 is TGTGCCAGCTCACAGGGGGATAATTCACCCCTCCACTTT.

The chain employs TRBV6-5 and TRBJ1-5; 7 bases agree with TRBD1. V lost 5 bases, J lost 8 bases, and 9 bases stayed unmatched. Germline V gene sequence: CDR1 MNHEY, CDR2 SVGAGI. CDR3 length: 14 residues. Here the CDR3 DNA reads TGTGCCAGCAGTGATCAGGGGGTAGGAAAGCCCCAGCATTTT. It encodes CASSDQGVGKPQHF.

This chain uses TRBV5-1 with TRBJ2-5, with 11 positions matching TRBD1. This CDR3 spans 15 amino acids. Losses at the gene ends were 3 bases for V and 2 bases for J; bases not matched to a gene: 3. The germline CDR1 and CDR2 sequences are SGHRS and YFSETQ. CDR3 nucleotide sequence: TGCGCCAGCAGCTCCCGGGACAGGGGGCAAGAGACCCAGTACTTC. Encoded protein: CASSSRDRGQETQYF.

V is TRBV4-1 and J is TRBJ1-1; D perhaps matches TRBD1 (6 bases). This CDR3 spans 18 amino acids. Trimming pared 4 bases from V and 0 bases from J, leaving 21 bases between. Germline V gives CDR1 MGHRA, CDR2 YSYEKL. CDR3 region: CASSPVGGGLTVNTEAFF. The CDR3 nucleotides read TGCGCCAGCAGCCCCGTCGGCGGGGGGCTAACGGTGAACACTGAAGCTTTCTTT.

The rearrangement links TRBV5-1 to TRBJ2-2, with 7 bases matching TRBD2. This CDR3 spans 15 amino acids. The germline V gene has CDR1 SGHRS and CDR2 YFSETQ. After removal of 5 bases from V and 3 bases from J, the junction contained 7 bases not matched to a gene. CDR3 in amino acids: CASSRYTSDTGELFF. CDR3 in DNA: TGCGCCAGCAGTCGTTATACTAGCGACACCGGGGAGCTGTTTTTT.

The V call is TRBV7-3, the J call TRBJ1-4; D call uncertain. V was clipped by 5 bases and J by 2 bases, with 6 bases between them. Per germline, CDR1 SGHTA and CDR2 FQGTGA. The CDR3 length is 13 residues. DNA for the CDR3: TGTGCCAGCAGCCTCGGGACTAATGAAAAACTGTTTTTT. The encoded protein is CASSLGTNEKLFF.

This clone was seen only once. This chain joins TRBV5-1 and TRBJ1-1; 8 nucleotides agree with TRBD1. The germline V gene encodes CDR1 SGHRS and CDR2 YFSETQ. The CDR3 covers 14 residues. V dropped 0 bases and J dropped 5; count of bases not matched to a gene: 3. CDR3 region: CASSLGQGRTEAFF. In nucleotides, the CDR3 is TGCGCCAGCAGCTTGGGACAGGGGAGGACTGAAGCTTTCTTT.

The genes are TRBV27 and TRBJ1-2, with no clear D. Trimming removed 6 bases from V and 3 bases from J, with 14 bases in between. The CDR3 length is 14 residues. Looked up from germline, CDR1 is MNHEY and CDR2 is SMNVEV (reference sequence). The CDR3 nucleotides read TGTGCCAGCAGCCACAATGTGTACGACTATGGCTACACCTTC. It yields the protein CASSHNVYDYGYTF.

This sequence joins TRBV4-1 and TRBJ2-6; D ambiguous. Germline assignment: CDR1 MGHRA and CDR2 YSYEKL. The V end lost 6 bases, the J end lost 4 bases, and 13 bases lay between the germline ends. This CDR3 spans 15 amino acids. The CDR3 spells CASRLGATGANVLTF. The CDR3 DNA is TGCGCCAGCAGATTAGGAGCAACGGGGGCCAACGTCCTGACTTTC.

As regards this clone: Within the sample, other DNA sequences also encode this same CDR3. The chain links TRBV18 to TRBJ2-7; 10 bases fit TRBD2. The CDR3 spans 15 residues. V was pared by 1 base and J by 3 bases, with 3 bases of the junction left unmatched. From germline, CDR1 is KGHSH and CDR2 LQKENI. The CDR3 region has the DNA TGTGCCAGCTCACCACGGACTAGCGGCTTCTACGAGCAGTACTTC. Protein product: CASSPRTSGFYEQYF. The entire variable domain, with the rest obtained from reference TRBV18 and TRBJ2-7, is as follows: NAGVMQNPRHLVRRRGQEARLRCSPMKGHSHVYWYRQLPEEGLKFMVYLQKENIIDESGMPKERFSAEFPKEGPSILRIQQVVRGDSAAYFCASSPRTSGFYEQYFGPGTRLTVT.

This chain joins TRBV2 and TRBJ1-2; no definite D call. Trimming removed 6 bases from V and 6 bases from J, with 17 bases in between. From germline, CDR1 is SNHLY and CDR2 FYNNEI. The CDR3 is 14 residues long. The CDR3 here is CASSPPGFADGYTF. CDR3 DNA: TGTGCCAGCAGCCCCCCTGGGTTCGCGGATGGCTACACCTTC.

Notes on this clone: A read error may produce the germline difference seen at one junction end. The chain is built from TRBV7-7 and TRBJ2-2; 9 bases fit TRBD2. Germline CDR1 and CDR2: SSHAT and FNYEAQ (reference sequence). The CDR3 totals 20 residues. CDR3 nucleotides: TGTGCCAGCGGCTTATGGAACGTAATAGCGGGAGTAACGAACACCGGGGAGCTGTTTTTT. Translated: CASGLWNVIAGVTNTGELFF. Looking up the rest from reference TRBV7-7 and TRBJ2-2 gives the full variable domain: GAGVSQSPRYKVTKRGQDVTLRCDPISSHATLYWYQQALGQGPEFLTYFNYEAQPDKSGLPSDRFSAERPEGSISTLTIQRTEQRDSAMYRCASGLWNVIAGVTNTGELFFGEGSRLTVL.